These 11 T cell receptor beta chains originate from one sample sequenced in a study of tumor-infiltrating lymphocytes in primary liver carcinoma. Co-extraction yielded RNA and DNA from roughly 20-30 mg of unsorted bulk tissue. The researchers produced TCR beta cDNA from 500 to 550 ng total RNA with a constant-region primer. Libraries covering TCR beta were generated through three nested multiplex PCR rounds (using a slightly modified ARM-PCR). Researchers ran the first two PCR rounds for roughly 10 cycles each with TRBV1-TRBV30 forward primers and a C-beta reverse primer. TCRdb processed the multiplex PCR reads anew with MiXCR; each CDR3 protein has one entry. Found here are 20,000 to 30,000 distinct CDR3 sequences, over 60% of them singletons; the top ten hold around 33%. The sample taken for sequencing was liver tumor tissue from sampling region 5. Indicated subset: tumor region T5, tumor centre. The receptors come from a woman in her thirties with primary liver carcinoma and hepatitis B virus infection.

The V and J genes are TRBV11-2 and TRBJ2-5; 8 bases are shared with TRBD1. The CDR3 is 17 residues long. After removal of 7 bases from V and 3 bases from J, the junction contained 16 bases not matched to a gene. Germline V gene lookup returns CDR1 SGHAT and CDR2 FQNNGV. CDR3 in DNA: TGTGCCAGCAACCCCCCTGGACAGGGAGCTGAGAAAGAGACCCAGTACTTC. Translating gives CASNPPGQGAEKETQYF.

This clonotype was detected ten times or more. For the CDR3, the DNA is TGTGCCAGCGACCAGCGAGGATCGGGGGGGGAGTATGGCTACACCTTC. Its translation is CASDQRGSGGEYGYTF. The chain uses TRBV11-2 and TRBJ1-2, with TRBD1 as a possible D gene (5 bases). Trimming pared 8 bases from V and 5 bases from J, leaving 24 bases between. CDR3 length equals 16 residues. Looked up from germline, CDR1 is SGHAT and CDR2 is FQNNGV.

This clonotype was seen a few times. This may be a read error: a much more frequent sequence differs by one nucleotide. The rearrangement joins TRBV4-1 to TRBJ2-2; TRBD1 or TRBD2 may be the D gene (5 bases each). The CDR3 has 13 residues. The germline gives CDR1 MGHRA, CDR2 YSYEKL. CDR3 nucleotide sequence: TGCGCCAGCAGCCAAGGACAAGATGGGGGGCTGTTTTTT. Protein product: CASSQGQDGGLFF.

The V call is TRBV10-3, the J call TRBJ2-1; tentatively, D is TRBD2 (5 bases). Germline values: CDR1 ENHRY, CDR2 SYGVKD. The V gene lost 11 bases and the J gene lost 9 bases, with 23 bases spanning the gap. The length of the CDR3 is 14 residues. The DNA of the CDR3 is TGTGCCGTCATTCCCACGGCAACCCGGGGTGAGCAGTTCTTC. This codes for CAVIPTATRGEQFF.

This clonotype came up many times. The chain recombines TRBV20-1 with TRBJ2-1, with 14 bases identical to TRBD2. V lost 4 bases and J lost 7; bases outside the gene matches: 3. The CDR3 covers 14 residues. Germline CDR1 DFQATT, CDR2 SNEGSKA (reference sequence). CDR3 sequence (DNA): TGCAGTGCTAAGGGACTAGCGGGAGAGAATGAGCAGTTCTTC. It specifies CSAKGLAGENEQFF.

Note on this clonotype: The junction does not match germline at one end; this may be a read error. The chain carries TRBV13 and TRBJ2-1; D perhaps matches TRBD2 (6 bases). From germline, CDR1 is PRHDT and CDR2 FYEKMQ (reference sequence). The CDR3 consists of 13 residues. In nucleotides, the CDR3 is TGTGCCAGCAGGGAGGGGAACGGCGATGAGCAGTTTTTC. It translates to CASREGNGDEQFF. The variable domain in full, completed from reference TRBV13 and TRBJ2-1, reads AAGVIQSPRHLIKEKRETATLKCYPIPRHDTVYWYQQGPGQDPQFLISFYEKMQSDKGSIPDRFSAQQFSDYHSELNMSSLELGDSALYFCASREGNGDEQFFGPGTRLTVL.

This clonotype was observed once. A clone one base away is much larger, so this may be a read error. The V and J genes are TRBV6-1 and TRBJ2-3; the match to TRBD1 covers 7 bases. The CDR3 runs to 13 residues. The germline gives CDR1 MNHNS, CDR2 SASEGT. CDR3 region: CASRGQGEDTHYF. The CDR3 DNA reads TGTGCCAGCAGGGGCCAGGGGGAAGATACGCACTATTTT.

Turning to this clonotype: Since no conserved phenylalanine or tryptophan closes the CDR3, a read error is the likely cause. The chain carries TRBV11-3 and TRBJ2-1; 10 bases are shared with TRBD2. CDR1 is SGHNT and CDR2 is YENEEA in the germline V gene. Unmatched junction bases numbered 10, after V lost 7 bases and J lost 10 bases. The length of the CDR3 is 14 residues. CDR3 sequence: CASNSGLAGAEQFL. The CDR3 region has the DNA TGTGCCAGCAACTCTGGGCTAGCGGGAGCGGAGCAGTTCTTA.

The genes are TRBV29-1 and TRBJ1-2; D unresolved. The length of the CDR3 is 12 residues. V shed 5 bases and J shed 9 bases, with 16 bases lying between them. Germline V gene data show CDR1 as SQVTM and CDR2 as ANQGSEA. CDR3 bases: TGCAGCGTTATCCATTGGGATGGCAGCTACACCTTC. It encodes CSVIHWDGSYTF. The variable domain in full, with the rest retrieved from reference TRBV29-1 and TRBJ1-2, is SAVISQKPSRDICQRGTSLTIQCQVDSQVTMMFWYRQQPGQSLTLIATANQGSEATYESGFVIDKFPISRPNLTFSTLTVSNMSPEDSSIYLCSVIHWDGSYTFGSGTRLTVV.

As regards this clonotype: The junction departs from the called germline gene at one end, perhaps through a read error. The chain links TRBV7-9 to TRBJ2-7, with D perhaps matching TRBD1 (5 bases). The length of the CDR3 is 13 residues. The germline CDR1 and CDR2 sequences are SEHNR and FQNEAQ (reference sequence). CDR3 sequence reads: CTSNSGYTSEQYF. In DNA form, the CDR3 reads TGTACCAGCAACTCAGGGTACACCTCCGAGCAGTACTTC.

This sequence joins TRBV4-1 and TRBJ2-2; D is possibly TRBD1 (6 bases). The CDR3 loop spans 14 amino acids. Deletions cut 8 bases from V and 5 bases from J, with 15 bases between. The V gene's germline CDR1 is MGHRA and CDR2 YSYEKL. This CDR3 reads CASQDPGATGELFF. CDR3 bases: TGCGCCAGCCAAGATCCAGGGGCGACCGGGGAGCTGTTTTTT.